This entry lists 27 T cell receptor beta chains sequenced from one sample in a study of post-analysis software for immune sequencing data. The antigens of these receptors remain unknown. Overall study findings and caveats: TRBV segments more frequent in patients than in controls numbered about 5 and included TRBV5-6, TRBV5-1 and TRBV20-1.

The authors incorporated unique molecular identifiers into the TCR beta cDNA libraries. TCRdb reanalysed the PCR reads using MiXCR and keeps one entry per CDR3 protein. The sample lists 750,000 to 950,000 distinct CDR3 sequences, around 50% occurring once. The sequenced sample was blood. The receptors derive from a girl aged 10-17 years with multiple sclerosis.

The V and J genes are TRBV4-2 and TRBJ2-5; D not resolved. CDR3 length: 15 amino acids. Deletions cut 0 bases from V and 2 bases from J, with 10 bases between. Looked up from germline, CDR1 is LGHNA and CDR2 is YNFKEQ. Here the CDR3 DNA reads TGTGCCAGCAGCCAAGATACGACCAGTCAAGAGACCCAGTACTTC. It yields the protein CASSQDTTSQETQYF.

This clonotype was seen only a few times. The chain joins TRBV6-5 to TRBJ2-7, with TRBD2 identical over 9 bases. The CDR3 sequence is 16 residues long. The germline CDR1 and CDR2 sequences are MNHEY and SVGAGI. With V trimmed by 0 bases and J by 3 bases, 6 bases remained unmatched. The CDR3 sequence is CASSYSRLAGLYEQYF. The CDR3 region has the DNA TGTGCCAGCAGTTACTCGAGGCTAGCGGGGCTCTACGAGCAGTACTTC.

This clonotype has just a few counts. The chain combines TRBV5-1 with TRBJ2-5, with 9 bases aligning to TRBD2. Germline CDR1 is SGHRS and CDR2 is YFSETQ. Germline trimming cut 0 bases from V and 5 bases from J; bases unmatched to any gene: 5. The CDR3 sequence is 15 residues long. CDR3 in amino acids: CASSLEPSGTETQYF. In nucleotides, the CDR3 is TGCGCCAGCAGCTTGGAGCCTAGCGGGACGGAGACCCAGTACTTC. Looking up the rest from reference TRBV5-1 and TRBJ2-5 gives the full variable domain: KAGVTQTPRYLIKTRGQQVTLSCSPISGHRSVSWYQQTPGQGLQFLFEYFSETQRNKGNFPGRFSGRQFSNSRSEMNVSTLELGDSALYLCASSLEPSGTETQYFGPGTRLLVL.

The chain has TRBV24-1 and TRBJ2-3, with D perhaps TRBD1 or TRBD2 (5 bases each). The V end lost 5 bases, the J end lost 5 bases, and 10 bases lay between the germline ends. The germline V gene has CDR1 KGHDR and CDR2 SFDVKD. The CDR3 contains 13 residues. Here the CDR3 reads CATSGAGGDTQYF. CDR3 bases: TGTGCCACCAGTGGAGCTGGGGGAGATACGCAGTATTTT.

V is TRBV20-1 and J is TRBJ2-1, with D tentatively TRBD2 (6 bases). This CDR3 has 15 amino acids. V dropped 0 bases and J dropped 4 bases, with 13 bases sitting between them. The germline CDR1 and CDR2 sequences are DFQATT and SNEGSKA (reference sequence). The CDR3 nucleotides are TGCAGTGCTAGAGAAACCGGGACTGGATACAATGAGCAGTTCTTC. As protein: CSARETGTGYNEQFF.

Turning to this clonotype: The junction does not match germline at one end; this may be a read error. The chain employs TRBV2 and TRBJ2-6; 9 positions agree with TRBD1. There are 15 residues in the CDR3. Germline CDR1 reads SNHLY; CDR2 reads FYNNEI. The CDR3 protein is CASSDPRDRANALTF. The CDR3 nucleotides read TGTGCCAGCAGCGATCCCAGGGACAGGGCCAACGCCCTGACTTTC.

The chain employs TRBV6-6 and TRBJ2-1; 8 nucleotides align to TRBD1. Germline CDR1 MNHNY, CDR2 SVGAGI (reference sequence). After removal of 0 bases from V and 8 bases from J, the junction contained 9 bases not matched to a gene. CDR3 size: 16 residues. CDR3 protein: CASSYSRTGPIDEQFF. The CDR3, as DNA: TGTGCCAGCAGTTACTCGAGGACAGGGCCCATCGATGAGCAGTTCTTC.

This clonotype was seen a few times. The CDR3 nucleotides are TGTGCCAGCAGTTTAACTGTGGTAGATACGCAGTATTTT. Its translation is CASSLTVVDTQYF. J is TRBJ2-3 and V is TRBV27, with D uncertain. Deletions cut 2 bases from V and 5 bases from J, with 8 bases between. This CDR3 is 13 amino acids long. Germline V gene data show CDR1 as MNHEY and CDR2 as SMNVEV (reference sequence).

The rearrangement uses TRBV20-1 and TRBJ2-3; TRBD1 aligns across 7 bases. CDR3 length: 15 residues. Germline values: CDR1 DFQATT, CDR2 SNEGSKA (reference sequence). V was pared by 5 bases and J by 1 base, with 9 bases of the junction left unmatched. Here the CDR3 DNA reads TGCAGTGCTGGGGACGACAGGGTCCGCACAGATACGCAGTATTTT. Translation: CSAGDDRVRTDTQYF.

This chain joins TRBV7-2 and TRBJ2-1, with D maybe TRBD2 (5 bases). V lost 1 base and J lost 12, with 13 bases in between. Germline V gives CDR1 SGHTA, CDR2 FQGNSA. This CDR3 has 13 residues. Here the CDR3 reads CASSLGLLRGQFF. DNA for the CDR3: TGTGCCAGCAGCTTAGGGCTCCTCCGGGGGCAGTTCTTC.

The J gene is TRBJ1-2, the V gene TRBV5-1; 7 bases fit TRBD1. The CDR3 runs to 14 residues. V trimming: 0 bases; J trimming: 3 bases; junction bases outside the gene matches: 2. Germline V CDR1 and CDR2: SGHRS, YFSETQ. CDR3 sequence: CASSLAGTDYGYTF. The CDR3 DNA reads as TGCGCCAGCAGCTTGGCCGGGACAGACTATGGCTACACCTTC.

The CDR3 sequence is CASSSLQGRAFF. In DNA form, the CDR3 reads TGTGCCAGCAGTTCCCTCCAGGGCCGAGCTTTCTTT. The chain carries TRBV28 and TRBJ1-1; D possibly corresponds to TRBD1 (5 bases). Trimming cost V 4 bases and J 10 bases, with 13 bases left between them. Germline V gene sequence: CDR1 MDHEN, CDR2 SYDVKM. CDR3 length: 12 residues. Full variable domain (rest looked up from reference TRBV28 and TRBJ1-1): DVKVTQSSRYLVKRTGEKVFLECVQDMDHENMFWYRQDPGLGLRLIYFSYDVKMKEKGDIPEGYSVSREKKERFSLILESASTNQTSMYLCASSSLQGRAFFGQGTRLTVV.

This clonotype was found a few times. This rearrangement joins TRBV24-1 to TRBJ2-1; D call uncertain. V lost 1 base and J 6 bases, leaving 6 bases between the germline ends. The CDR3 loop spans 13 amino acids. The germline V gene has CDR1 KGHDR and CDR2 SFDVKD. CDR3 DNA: TGTGCCACCAGTGATTTACCCAGCAATGAGCAGTTCTTC. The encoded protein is CATSDLPSNEQFF.

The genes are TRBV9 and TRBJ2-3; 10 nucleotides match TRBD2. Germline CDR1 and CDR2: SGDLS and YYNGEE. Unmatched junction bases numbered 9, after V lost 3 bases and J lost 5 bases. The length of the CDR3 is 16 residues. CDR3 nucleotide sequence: TGTGCCAGCAGCGCCGAGCGGGAGGGCCGGGGAGATACGCAGTATTTT. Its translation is CASSAEREGRGDTQYF. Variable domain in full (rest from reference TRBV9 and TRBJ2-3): DSGVTQTPKHLITATGQRVTLRCSPRSGDLSVYWYQQSLDQGLQFLIQYYNGEERAKGNILERFSAQQFPDLHSELNLSSLELGDSALYFCASSAEREGRGDTQYFGPGTRLTVL.

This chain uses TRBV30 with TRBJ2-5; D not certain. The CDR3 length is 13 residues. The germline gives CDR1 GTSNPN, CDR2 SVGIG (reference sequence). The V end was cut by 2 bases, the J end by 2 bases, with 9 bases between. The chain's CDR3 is CAWSLLRQETQYF. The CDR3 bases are TGTGCCTGGAGTCTCCTCAGGCAAGAGACCCAGTACTTC.

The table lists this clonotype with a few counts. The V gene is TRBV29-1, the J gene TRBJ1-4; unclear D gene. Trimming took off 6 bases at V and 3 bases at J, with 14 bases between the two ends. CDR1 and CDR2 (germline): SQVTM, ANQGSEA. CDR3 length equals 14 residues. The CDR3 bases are TGCAGCGTCTCAGCCGGGCCCTCTAATGAAAAACTGTTTTTT. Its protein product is CSVSAGPSNEKLFF.

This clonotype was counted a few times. The CDR3 reads CAISGRKNTSGFSYEQYF. The CDR3, as DNA: TGTGCCATCAGTGGGAGGAAGAACACTAGCGGGTTTTCCTACGAGCAGTACTTC. The rearrangement joins TRBV10-3 to TRBJ2-7; 9 bases agree with TRBD2. V was pared by 4 bases and J by 1 base, with 14 bases of the junction left unmatched. CDR1 is ENHRY and CDR2 is SYGVKD in the germline V gene. The CDR3 covers 18 residues.

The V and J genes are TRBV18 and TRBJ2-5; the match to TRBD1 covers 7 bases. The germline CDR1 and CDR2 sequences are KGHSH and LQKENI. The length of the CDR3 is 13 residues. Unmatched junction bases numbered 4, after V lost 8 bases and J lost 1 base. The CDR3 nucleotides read TGTGCCAGCACGGGACAGATCCAAGAGACCCAGTACTTC. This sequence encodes CASTGQIQETQYF.

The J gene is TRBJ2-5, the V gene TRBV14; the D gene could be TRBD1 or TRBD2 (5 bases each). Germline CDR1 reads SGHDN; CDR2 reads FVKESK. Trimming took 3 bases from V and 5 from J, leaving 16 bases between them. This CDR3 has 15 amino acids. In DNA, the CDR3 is TGTGCCAGCAGCCAGCCCCTAGGGACGGCGGAGACCCAGTACTTC. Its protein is CASSQPLGTAETQYF.

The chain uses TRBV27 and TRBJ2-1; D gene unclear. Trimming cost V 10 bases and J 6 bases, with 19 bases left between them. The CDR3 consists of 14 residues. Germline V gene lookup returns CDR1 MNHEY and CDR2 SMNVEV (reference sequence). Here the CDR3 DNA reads TGTGCCAACACACCCCGAGGCTATCTCAATGAGCAGTTCTTC. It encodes CANTPRGYLNEQFF.

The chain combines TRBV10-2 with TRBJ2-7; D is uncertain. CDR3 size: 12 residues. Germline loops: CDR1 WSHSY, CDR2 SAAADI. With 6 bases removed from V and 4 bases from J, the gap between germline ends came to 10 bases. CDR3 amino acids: CASRLPEYEQYF. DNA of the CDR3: TGCGCCAGCAGACTCCCCGAATACGAGCAGTACTTC.

CDR3 nucleotide sequence: TGTGCCAGCAGTTTACCGCAGGTCCACGAGCAGTACTTC. Its translation: CASSLPQVHEQYF. V gene TRBV12-3 or TRBV12-4 combines with J gene TRBJ2-7; D remains unclear. The CDR3 runs 13 residues. V was trimmed by 2 bases and J by 5 bases, leaving 10 bases between them.

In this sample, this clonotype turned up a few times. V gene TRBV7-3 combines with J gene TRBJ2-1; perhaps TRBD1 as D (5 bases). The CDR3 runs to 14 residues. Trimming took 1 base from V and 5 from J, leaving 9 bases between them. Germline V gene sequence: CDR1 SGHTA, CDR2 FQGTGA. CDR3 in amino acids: CASSLMGRNNEQFF. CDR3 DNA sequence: TGTGCCAGCAGCTTAATGGGGCGAAACAATGAGCAGTTCTTC.

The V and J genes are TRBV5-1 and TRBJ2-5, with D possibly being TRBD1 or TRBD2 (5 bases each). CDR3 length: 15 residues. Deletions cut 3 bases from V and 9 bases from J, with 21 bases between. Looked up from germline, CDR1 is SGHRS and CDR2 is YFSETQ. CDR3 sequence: CASSWTEGAVEAQYF. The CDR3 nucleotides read TGCGCCAGCAGCTGGACGGAAGGGGCGGTGGAGGCCCAGTACTTC.

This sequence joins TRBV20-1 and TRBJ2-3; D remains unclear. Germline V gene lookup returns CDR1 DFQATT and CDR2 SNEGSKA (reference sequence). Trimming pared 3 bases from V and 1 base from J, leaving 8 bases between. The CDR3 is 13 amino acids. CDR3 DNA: TGCAGTGCTAGTTTTGTGCGCACAGATACGCAGTATTTT. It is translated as CSASFVRTDTQYF.

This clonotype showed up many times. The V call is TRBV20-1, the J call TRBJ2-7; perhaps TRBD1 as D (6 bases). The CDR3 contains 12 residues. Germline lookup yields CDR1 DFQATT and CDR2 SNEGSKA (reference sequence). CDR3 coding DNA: TGCAGCGCTTCCGGGACATCCTACGAGCAGTACTTC. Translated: CSASGTSYEQYF.

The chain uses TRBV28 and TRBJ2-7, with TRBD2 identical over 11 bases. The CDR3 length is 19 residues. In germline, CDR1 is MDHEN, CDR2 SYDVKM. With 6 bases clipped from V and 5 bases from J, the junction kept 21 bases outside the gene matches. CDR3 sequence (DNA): TGTGCCAGCAGCCATCATTGGGAAACTAGCGGGAGAGGGTACGACGAGCAGTACTTC. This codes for CASSHHWETSGRGYDEQYF.